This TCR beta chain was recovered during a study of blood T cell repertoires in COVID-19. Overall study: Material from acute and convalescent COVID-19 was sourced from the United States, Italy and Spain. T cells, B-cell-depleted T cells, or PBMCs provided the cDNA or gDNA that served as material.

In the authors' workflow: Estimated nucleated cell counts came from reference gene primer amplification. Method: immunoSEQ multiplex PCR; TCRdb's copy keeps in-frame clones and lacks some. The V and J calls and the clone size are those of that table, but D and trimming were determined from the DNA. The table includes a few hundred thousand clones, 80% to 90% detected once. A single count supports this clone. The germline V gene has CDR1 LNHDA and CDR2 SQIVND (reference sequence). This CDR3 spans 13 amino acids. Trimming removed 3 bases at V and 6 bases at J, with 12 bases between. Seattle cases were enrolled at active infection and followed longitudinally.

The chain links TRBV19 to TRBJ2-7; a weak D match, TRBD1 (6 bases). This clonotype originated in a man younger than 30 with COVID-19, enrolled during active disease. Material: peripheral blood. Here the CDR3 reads CASSIDWGREQYF. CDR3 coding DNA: TGTGCCAGTAGTATTGACTGGGGGCGCGAGCAGTACTTC.